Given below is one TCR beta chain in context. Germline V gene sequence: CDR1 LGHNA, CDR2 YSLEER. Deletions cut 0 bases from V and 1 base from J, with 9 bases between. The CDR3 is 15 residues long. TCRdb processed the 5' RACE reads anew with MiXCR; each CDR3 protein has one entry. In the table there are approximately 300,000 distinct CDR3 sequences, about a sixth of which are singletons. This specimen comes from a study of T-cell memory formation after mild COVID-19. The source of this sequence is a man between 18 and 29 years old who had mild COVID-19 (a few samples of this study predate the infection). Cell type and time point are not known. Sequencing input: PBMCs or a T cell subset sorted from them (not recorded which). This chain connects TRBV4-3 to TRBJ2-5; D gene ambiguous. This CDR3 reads CASSQDEKLQETQYF. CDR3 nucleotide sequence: TGCGCCAGCAGCCAAGATGAGAAACTCCAAGAGACCCAGTACTTC.